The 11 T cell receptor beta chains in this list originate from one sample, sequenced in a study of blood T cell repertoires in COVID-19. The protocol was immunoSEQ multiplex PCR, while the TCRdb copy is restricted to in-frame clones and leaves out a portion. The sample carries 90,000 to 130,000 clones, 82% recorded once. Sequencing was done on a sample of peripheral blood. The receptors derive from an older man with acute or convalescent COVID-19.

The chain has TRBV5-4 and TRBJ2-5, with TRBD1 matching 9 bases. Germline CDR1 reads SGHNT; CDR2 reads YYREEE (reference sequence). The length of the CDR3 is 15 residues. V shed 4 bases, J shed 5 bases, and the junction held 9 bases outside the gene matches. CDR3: CASSRDRGAVETQYF. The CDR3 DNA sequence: TGTGCCAGCAGCCGAGACAGGGGGGCGGTGGAGACCCAGTACTTC.

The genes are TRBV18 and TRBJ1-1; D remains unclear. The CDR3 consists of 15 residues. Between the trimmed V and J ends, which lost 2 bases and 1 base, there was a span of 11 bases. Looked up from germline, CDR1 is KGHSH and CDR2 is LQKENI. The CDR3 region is CASSPSWRQNTEAFF. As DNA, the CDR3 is TGTGCCAGCTCACCAAGTTGGCGGCAGAACACTGAAGCTTTCTTT.

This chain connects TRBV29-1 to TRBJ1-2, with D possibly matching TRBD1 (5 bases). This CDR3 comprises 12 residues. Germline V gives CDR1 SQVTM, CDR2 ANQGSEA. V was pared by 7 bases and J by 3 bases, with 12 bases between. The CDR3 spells CSARRVDYGYTF. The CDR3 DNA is TGCAGCGCCCGCAGGGTGGACTATGGCTACACCTTC.

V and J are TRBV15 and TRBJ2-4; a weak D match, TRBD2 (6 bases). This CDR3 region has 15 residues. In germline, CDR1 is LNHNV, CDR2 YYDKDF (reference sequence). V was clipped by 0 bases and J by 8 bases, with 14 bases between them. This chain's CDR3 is CATSRDLAGSDIQYF. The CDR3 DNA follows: TGTGCCACCAGCAGAGATCTCGCCGGGAGTGACATTCAGTACTTC.

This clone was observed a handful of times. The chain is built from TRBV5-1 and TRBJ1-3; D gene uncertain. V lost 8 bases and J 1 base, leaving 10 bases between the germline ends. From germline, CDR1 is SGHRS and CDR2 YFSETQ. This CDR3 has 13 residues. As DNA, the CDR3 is TGCGCCAGTCAGGAACCTTCTGGAAACACCATATATTTT. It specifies CASQEPSGNTIYF.

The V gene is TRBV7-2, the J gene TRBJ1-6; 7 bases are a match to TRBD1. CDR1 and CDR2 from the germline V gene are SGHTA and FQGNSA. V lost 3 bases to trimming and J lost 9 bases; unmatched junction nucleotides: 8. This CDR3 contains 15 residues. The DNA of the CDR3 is TGTGCCAGCAGCTTTTTAAGCCAGGGGGGTTCACCCCTCCACTTT. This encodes CASSFLSQGGSPLHF.

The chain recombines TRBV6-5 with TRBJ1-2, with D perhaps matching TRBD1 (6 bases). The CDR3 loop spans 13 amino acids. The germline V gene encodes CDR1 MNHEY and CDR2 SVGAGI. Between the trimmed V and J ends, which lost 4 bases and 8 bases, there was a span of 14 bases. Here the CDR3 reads CASSSQQGRGYTF. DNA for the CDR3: TGTGCCAGCAGTTCACAACAGGGCCGGGGCTACACCTTC.

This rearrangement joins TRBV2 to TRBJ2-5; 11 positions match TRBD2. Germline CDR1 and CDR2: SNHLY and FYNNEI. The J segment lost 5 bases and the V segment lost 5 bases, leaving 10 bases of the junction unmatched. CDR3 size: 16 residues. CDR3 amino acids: CASSSELAGDGETQYF. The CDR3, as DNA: TGTGCCAGCAGTTCCGAACTAGCGGGGGACGGGGAGACCCAGTACTTC.

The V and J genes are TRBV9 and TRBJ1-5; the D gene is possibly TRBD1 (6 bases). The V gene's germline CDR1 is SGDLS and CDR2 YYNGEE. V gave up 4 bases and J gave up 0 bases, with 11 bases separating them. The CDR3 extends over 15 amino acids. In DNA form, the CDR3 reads TGTGCCAGCAGCCAAACAGGGTATAGCAATCAGCCCCAGCATTTT. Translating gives CASSQTGYSNQPQHF.

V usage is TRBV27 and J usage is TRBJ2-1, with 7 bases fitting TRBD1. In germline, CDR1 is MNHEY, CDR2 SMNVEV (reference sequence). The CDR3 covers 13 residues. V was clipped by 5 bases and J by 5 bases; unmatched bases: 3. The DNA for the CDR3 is TGTGCCAGCAGTCCGGACAGGCACAATGAGCAGTTCTTC. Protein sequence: CASSPDRHNEQFF.

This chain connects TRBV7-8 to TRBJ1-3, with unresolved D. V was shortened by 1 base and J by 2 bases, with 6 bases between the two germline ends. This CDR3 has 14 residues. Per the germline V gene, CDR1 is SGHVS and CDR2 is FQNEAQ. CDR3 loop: CASSLGGAGNTIYF. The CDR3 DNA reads TGTGCCAGCAGCTTAGGCGGAGCTGGAAACACCATATATTTT.